The T cell receptor (beta chain) under discussion was sequenced for a study of tumor-infiltrating lymphocytes in primary liver carcinoma. In the study overall: Subjects consisted of male and female patients aged 30 to 69 years.

Overall study findings and caveats: The top-250-clone fraction was significantly higher in tumors than in blood (p = 0.039).

CDR1 is SGHAT, CDR2 FQNNGV, per germline. The CDR3 spans 14 residues. Reverse transcription of around 0.45 ug total RNA with a constant-region primer produced TCR beta cDNA. Employing slightly modified ARM-PCR, three nested multiplex PCR rounds were run, and these gave rise to the TCR beta libraries. TRBV1-TRBV30 forward and Cbeta reverse primers drove the first two roughly 9-cycle rounds. TCRdb used MiXCR to reprocess the multiplex PCR reads, holding one entry per CDR3 protein. This repertoire shows around 25,000 distinct CDR3 sequences, roughly four fifths found once; its top ten account for about half. Investigators took RNA and DNA out together from about 19-30 mg of unsorted bulk tissue. The patients presented with primary liver carcinoma, which was managed through surgical resection. Details on this clonotype: Its antigen is unidentified. A read error may account for a junction end that differs from germline.

The receptor's source is a man aged 35-49 years with primary liver carcinoma and hepatitis B virus infection. The chain has TRBV11-2 and TRBJ2-1, with D uncertain. The sample was liver tumor tissue from sampling region 3. Subset described: tumor region T3, left-lateral pole. The CDR3 bases are TGTGCCAGCGGCTTATACCGGCTGGTTAGTGAGCAATTCTTC. It is translated as CASGLYRLVSEQFF.